What follows describes a single T cell receptor (beta chain). Its antigen is currently unknown. Additional DNA sequences in this sample encode the identical CDR3. The assay was immunoSEQ multiplex PCR, and TCRdb's table has in-frame clones only and misses some. This table holds around 30,000 clones, over 75% found once. The sample belongs to a study of regulatory and conventional T cells in RAG deficiency. Study-wide results and limits: Control T-cell subsets had markedly higher Shannon entropy and lower Simpson indices than RAG-deficient patients. Other subsets showed about 10-fold reductions, but Treg unique TCR beta sequences fell 80 to 100-fold in these patients. Shorter CDR3s in all patient subsets; >85% Treg-Tconv overlap in Omenn.

The same data also contributed to another study, on regulatory T cells. That investigation notes: Primers: 52 TRBV forward and 13 TRBJ reverse.

This TCR was recovered from a human donor in good health. Sequencing input: CD8+ T cells sorted from blood.

The CDR3 DNA is TGTGCCTGGGAACCCACAGGGTGGGCTAATGAAAAACTGTTTTTT. Protein sequence: CAWEPTGWANEKLFF. The chain carries TRBV30 and TRBJ1-4; a weak D match, TRBD1 (6 bases). From germline, CDR1 is GTSNPN and CDR2 SVGIG (reference sequence). V lost 5 bases to trimming and J lost 3 bases, with 16 bases between them. The CDR3 is made up of 15 amino acids.